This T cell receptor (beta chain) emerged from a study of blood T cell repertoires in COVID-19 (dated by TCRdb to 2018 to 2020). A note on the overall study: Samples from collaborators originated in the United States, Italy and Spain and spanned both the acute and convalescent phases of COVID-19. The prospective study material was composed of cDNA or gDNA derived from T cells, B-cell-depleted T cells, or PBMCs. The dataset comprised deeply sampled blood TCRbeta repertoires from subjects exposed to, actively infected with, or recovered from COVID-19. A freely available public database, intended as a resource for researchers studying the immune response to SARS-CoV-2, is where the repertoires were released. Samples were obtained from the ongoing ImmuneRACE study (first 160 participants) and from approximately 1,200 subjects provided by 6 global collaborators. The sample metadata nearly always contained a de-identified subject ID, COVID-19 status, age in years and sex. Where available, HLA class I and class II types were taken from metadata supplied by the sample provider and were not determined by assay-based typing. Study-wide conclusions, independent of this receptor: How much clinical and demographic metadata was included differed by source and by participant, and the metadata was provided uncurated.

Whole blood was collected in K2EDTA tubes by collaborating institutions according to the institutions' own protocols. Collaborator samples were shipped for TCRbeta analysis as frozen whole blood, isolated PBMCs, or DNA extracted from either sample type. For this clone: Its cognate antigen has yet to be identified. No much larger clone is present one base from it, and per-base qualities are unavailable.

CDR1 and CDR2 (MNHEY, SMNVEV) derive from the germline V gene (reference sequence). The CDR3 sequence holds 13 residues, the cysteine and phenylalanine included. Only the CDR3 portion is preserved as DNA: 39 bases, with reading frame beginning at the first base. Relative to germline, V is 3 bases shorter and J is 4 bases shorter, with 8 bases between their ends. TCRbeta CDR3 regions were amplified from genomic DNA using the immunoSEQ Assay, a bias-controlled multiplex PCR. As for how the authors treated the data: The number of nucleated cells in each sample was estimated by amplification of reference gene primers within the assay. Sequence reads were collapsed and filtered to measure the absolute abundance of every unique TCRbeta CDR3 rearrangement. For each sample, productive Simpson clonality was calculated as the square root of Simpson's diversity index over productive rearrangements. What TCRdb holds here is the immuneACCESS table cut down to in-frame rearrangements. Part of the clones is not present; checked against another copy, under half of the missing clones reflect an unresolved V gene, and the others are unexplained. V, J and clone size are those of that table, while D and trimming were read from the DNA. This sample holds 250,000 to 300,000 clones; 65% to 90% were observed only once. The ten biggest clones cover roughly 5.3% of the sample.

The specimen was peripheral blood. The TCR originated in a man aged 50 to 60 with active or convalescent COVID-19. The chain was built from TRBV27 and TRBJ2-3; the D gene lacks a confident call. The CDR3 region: CASSFLSADTQYF. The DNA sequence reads TGTGCCAGCAGTTTTCTAAGCGCAGATACGCAGTATTTT.